A single sample gave rise to the 14 T cell receptor beta chains below, sequenced in a study of Graves' ophthalmopathy and Graves' hyperthyroidism. From RNA, the CDR3 regions of TCR beta chains were amplified and sequenced. A first-round RT-PCR used HTBI primers, followed by a second-round multiplex PCR. TCRdb recomputed calls from the multiplex PCR reads with MiXCR, one row per CDR3 protein. The data show hundreds of thousands of distinct CDR3 sequences, with approximately 22% seen just once and roughly 7.4% held by the top ten. The source material was peripheral blood. These receptors were collected from a woman between 18 and 30 years old with stable Graves' hyperthyroidism. Some clones in this sample may be carry-over from other donors' samples.

This clonotype was seen many times. The chain carries TRBV12-3 or TRBV12-4 and TRBJ2-4, with 9 bases matching TRBD1. This CDR3 is 14 amino acids long. J gave up 8 bases and V 6 bases, and 8 bases lay outside the gene matches. The CDR3 sequence is CASRTGTGRDIQYF. CDR3 bases: TGTGCCAGCAGGACCGGGACAGGGCGAGACATTCAGTACTTC.

In its sample, this clonotype was seen many times. The chain employs TRBV2 and TRBJ1-1, with D perhaps TRBD1 (5 bases). The CDR3 totals 15 residues. V was clipped by 6 bases and J by 3 bases, with 17 bases between them. Germline values: CDR1 SNHLY, CDR2 FYNNEI. CDR3 DNA: TGTGCCAGCAGGGGGGAGGGGTCGTCGTACACTGAAGCTTTCTTT. It yields the protein CASRGEGSSYTEAFF.

This chain joins TRBV6-1 and TRBJ1-2; no definite D call. Between the trimmed V and J ends, which lost 7 bases and 1 base, there was a span of 13 bases. This CDR3 has 14 residues. Germline-derived CDR1 and CDR2 are MNHNS and SASEGT. The chain's CDR3 is CASTQKGSNYGYTF. The CDR3 nucleotides are TGTGCCAGCACCCAGAAGGGCAGTAACTATGGCTACACCTTC.

Many counts were recorded for this clonotype. The chain couples TRBV20-1 to TRBJ2-7; 8 nucleotides match TRBD2. This CDR3 spans 14 amino acids. Unmatched junction bases numbered 6, after V lost 3 bases and J lost 2 bases. Germline CDR1 reads DFQATT; CDR2 reads SNEGSKA (reference sequence). The CDR3 DNA reads TGCAGTGCTAGCCCGTCGGGAGGGGCCTACGAGCAGTACTTC. The encoded protein is CSASPSGGAYEQYF.

This chain links TRBV29-1 with TRBJ2-5; the D gene is possibly TRBD2 (6 bases). The germline V gene has CDR1 SQVTM and CDR2 ANQGSEA. The V end was cut by 3 bases, the J end by 5 bases, with 16 bases between. The CDR3 covers 14 residues. In DNA, the CDR3 is TGCAGCGTTGAGAAGGCAGGGCGGGGCGAGACCCAGTACTTC. Residues: CSVEKAGRGETQYF.

With regard to this clonotype: A single base separates this from a much larger clone, so it may be a read error. CDR3 residues: CSALQAVNGELCF. The CDR3 coding sequence is TGCAGTGCTCTCCAGGCTGTGAACGGGGAGCTGTGTTTT. The chain recombines TRBV20-1 with TRBJ2-2, with D perhaps matching TRBD2 (5 bases). CDR1 is DFQATT, CDR2 SNEGSKA, per germline (reference sequence). This CDR3 region has 13 residues.

This clonotype was counted ten times or more. In DNA form, the CDR3 reads TGCAGTGCTGGTAAGAGACAGAACAATCAGCCCCAGCATTTT. As protein: CSAGKRQNNQPQHF. The chain is built from TRBV20-1 and TRBJ1-5; the D gene is possibly TRBD1 (5 bases). Germline CDR1 and CDR2: DFQATT and SNEGSKA (reference sequence). With 5 bases removed from V and 3 bases from J, the gap between germline ends came to 14 bases. This CDR3 region has 14 residues.

The rearrangement links TRBV6-1 to TRBJ2-3; D ambiguous. The CDR3 runs 15 residues. V was pared by 6 bases and J by 0 bases, with 13 bases between. Germline CDR1 MNHNS, CDR2 SASEGT. The CDR3 coding sequence is TGTGCCAGCAGCCTCGGCGGACCTAGCACAGATACGCAGTATTTT. Translating it yields CASSLGGPSTDTQYF.

This clonotype was counted ten times or more. The genes are TRBV15 and TRBJ1-2; weak D call: TRBD1 (6 bases). Germline CDR1 is LNHNV and CDR2 is YYDKDF (reference sequence). CDR3 length: 13 amino acids. Trimming left V 3 bases short and J 6 bases short, with 11 bases between. The CDR3 is CATSSRTVHGYTF. CDR3 nucleotide sequence: TGTGCCACCAGCAGCCGGACAGTTCATGGCTACACCTTC.

This sequence joins TRBV11-2 and TRBJ1-1; 7 nucleotides line up with TRBD1. Trimming removed 5 bases from V and 3 bases from J; junction bases left unmatched: 12. CDR3 size: 16 residues. Germline loops: CDR1 SGHAT, CDR2 FQNNGV. The CDR3 region is CASSRTGGGGYTEAFF. As DNA, the CDR3 is TGTGCCAGCAGCCGAACGGGAGGAGGGGGCTACACTGAAGCTTTCTTT.

This clonotype was recorded at least ten times. CDR3 in DNA: TGTGCCAGCAGTTCTGTCTCCTACGAGCAGTACTTC. Amino acids: CASSSVSYEQYF. V usage is TRBV28 and J usage is TRBJ2-7; D gene uncertain. The CDR3 is made up of 12 amino acids. With 4 bases removed from V and 0 bases from J, the gap between germline ends came to 4 bases. Germline CDR1 MDHEN, CDR2 SYDVKM.

This clonotype came up many times. The CDR3 region is CASSPKWQGVQTQYF. In DNA, the CDR3 is TGTGCCAGCAGCCCTAAGTGGCAGGGTGTTCAGACCCAGTACTTC. The J gene is TRBJ2-5, the V gene TRBV28; a weak D match, TRBD1 (5 bases). This CDR3 has 15 amino acids. V lost 6 bases and J 6 bases, leaving 20 bases between the germline ends. Per the germline V gene, CDR1 is MDHEN and CDR2 is SYDVKM.

A few counts support this clonotype. The rearrangement joins TRBV28 to TRBJ2-4, with a weak D call TRBD1 (6 bases). Deletions cut 10 bases from V and 2 bases from J, with 18 bases between. The germline V gene has CDR1 MDHEN and CDR2 SYDVKM. The CDR3 has 15 amino acids. The CDR3 protein is CATSEQGITKNIQYF. For the CDR3, the DNA is TGTGCCACCTCCGAACAGGGAATCACCAAAAACATTCAGTACTTC.

In this sample, this clonotype turned up a few times. This chain uses TRBV11-2 with TRBJ2-2, with D hard to call. The CDR3 consists of 15 residues. The germline gives CDR1 SGHAT, CDR2 FQNNGV. The ends were cut back, 4 bases at V and 4 bases at J, with 13 bases in the middle. The CDR3 sequence: CASSWGTVRTGELFF. Here the CDR3 DNA reads TGTGCCAGCAGCTGGGGTACAGTACGCACCGGGGAGCTGTTTTTT.